The T cell receptor (beta chain) under discussion was sequenced for a study of preoperative IRX-2 immunotherapy in early breast cancer. The treatment was: preoperative locoregional IRX-2 cytokine immunotherapy. Samples came from a phase Ib trial of preoperative locoregional IRX-2 cytokine immunotherapy. The protocol was immunoSEQ multiplex PCR, while the TCRdb copy is restricted to in-frame clones and leaves out a portion. The table has roughly 93,000 clones, 86% seen once. The specimen comprised tumor tissue, sampled after IRX-2 immunotherapy. This TCR was recovered from a human donor with breast cancer.

The CDR3 spells CASSDPIGASGIHNEQFF. Here the CDR3 DNA reads TGTGCCAGCAGTGACCCGATCGGGGCTAGCGGGATACACAATGAGCAGTTCTTC. The chain links TRBV25-1 to TRBJ2-1, with 9 positions matching TRBD2. Germline loops: CDR1 MGHDK, CDR2 SYGVNS. V lost 3 bases and J lost 5; bases outside the gene matches: 14. This CDR3 is 18 amino acids long.